This TCR beta chain was captured by sequencing in a study of monozygotic twins with inflammatory bowel disease. Study-level results: Diversity of TCRbeta measured by inverse Simpson was lower in IBD patients than in healthy co-twins.

A note on this clonotype: Its antigen is unknown.

The CDR3 extends over 16 amino acids. Germline values: CDR1 SGHNT, CDR2 YYREEE (reference sequence). Total RNA input per TCR library was roughly 3,500 ng. Template switching introduced UMIs that contain a 6-nucleotide sample barcode. TCRdb re-called the 5' RACE reads; every CDR3 protein appears as one record, without DNA. Its table lists about 380,000 distinct CDR3 sequences. This receptor was obtained from a human donor with ulcerative colitis or Crohn's disease, or a healthy co-twin of an affected twin (not recorded which). Sequencing was done on a sample of blood. The V and J genes are TRBV5-4 and TRBJ2-1; TCRdb calls TRBD1, which cannot be checked without DNA. The chain's CDR3 is CASRSPGTGGYNEQFF.